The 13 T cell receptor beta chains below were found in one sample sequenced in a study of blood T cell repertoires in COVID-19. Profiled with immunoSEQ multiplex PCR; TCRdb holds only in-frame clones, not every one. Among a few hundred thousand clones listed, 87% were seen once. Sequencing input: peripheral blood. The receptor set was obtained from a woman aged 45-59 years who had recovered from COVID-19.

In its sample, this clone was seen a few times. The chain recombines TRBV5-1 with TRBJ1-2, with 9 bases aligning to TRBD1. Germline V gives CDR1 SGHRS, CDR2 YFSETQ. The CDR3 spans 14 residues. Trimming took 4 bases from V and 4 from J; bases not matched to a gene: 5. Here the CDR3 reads CASSGGQGGYGYTF. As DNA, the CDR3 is TGCGCCAGCAGCGGGGGACAGGGAGGCTATGGCTACACCTTC.

The CDR3 here is CASSWQPGGTEAFF. CDR3 nucleotide sequence: TGTGCCAGCAGCTGGCAACCAGGGGGCACTGAAGCTTTCTTT. The J gene is TRBJ1-1, the V gene TRBV5-4, with 7 bases matching TRBD1. The CDR3 has 14 residues. Germline CDR1 and CDR2: SGHNT and YYREEE (reference sequence). The V segment lost 3 bases and the J segment 4 bases; nucleotides outside the gene matches: 6.

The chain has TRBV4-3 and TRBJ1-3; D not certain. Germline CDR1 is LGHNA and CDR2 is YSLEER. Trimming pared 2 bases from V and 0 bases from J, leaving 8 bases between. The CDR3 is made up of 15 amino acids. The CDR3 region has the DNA TGCGCCAGCAGCCAACTGCTCGGCTCTGGAAACACCATATATTTT. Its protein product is CASSQLLGSGNTIYF.

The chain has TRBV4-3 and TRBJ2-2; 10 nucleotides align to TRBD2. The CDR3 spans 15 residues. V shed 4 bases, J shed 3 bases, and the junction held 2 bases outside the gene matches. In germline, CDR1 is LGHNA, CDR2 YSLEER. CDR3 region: CASSPTSGYTGELFF. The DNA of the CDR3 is TGCGCCAGCAGCCCGACTAGCGGGTACACCGGGGAGCTGTTTTTT.

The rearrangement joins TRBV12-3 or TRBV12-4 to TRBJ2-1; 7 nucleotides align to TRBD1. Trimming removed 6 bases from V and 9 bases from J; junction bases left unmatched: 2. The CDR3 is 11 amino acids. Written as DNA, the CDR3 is TGTGCCAGCAGCCCAGGGGGTGAGCAGTTCTTC. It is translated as CASSPGGEQFF.

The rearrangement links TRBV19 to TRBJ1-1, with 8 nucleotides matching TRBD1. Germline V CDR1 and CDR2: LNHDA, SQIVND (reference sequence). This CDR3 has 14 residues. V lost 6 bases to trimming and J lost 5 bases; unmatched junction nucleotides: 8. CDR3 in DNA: TGTGCCAGTAGCCCCGACAGGGGAGGAACTGAAGCTTTCTTT. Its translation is CASSPDRGGTEAFF.

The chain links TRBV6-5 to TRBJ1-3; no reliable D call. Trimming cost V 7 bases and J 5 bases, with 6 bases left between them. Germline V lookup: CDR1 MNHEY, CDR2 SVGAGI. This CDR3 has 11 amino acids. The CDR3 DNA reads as TGTGCCAGCATCCACAGAAACACCATATATTTT. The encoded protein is CASIHRNTIYF.

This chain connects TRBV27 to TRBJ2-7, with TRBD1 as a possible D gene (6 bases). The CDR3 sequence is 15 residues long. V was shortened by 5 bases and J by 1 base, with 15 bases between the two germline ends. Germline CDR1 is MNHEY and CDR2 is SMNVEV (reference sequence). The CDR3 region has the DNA TGTGCCAGCAGTGGGACCGGGACAAAGTCCTACGAGCAGTACTTC. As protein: CASSGTGTKSYEQYF.

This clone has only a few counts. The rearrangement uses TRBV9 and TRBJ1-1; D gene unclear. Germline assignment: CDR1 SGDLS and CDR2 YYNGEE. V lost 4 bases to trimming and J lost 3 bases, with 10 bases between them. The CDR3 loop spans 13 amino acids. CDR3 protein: CASSHPGDTEAFF. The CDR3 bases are TGTGCCAGCAGCCACCCGGGAGACACTGAAGCTTTCTTT.

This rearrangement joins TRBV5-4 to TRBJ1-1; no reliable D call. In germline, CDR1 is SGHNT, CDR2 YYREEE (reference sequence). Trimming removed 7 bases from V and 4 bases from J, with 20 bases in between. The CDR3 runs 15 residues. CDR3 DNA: TGTGCCAGCGGCCCCCCTGGCGGTTCCCTCACTGAAGCTTTCTTT. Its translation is CASGPPGGSLTEAFF.

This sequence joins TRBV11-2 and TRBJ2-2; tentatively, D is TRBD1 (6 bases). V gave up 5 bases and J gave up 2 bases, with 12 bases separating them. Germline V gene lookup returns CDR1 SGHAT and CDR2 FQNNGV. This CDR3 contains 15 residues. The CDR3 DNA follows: TGTGCCAGCAGCGCAACAGGGCGTAACACCGGGGAGCTGTTTTTT. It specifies CASSATGRNTGELFF.

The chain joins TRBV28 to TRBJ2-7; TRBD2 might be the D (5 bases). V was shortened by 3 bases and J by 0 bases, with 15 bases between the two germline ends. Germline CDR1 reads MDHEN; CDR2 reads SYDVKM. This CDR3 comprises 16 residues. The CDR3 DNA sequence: TGTGCCAGCAGTTTCACCTGGTGGGAGAGCTCCTACGAGCAGTACTTC. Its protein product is CASSFTWWESSYEQYF.

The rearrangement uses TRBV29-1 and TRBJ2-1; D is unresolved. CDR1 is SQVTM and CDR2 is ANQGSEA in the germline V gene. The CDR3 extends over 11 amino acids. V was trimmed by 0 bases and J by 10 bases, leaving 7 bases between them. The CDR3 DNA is TGCAGCGTTGAAGATTTGTCGGAGCAGTTCTTC. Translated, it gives CSVEDLSEQFF.